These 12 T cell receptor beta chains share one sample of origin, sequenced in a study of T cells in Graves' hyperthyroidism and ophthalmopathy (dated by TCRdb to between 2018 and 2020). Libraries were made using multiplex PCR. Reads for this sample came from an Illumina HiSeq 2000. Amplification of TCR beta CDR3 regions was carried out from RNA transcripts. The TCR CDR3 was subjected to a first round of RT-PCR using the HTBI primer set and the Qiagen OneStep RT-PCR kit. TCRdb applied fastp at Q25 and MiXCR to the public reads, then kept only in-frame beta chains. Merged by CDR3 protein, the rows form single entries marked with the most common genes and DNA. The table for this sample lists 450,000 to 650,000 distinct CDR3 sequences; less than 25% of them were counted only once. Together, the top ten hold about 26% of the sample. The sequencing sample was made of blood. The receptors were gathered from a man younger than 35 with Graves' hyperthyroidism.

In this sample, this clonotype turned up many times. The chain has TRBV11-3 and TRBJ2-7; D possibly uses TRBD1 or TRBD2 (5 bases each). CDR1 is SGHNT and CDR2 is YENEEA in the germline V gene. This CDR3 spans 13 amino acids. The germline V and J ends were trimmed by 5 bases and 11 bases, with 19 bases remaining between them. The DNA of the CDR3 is TGTGCCAGCAGCCCCAGAACCGGGACGAGGGAGTACTTC. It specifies CASSPRTGTREYF. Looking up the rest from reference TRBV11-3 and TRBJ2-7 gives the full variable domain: EAGVVQSPRYKIIEKKQPVAFWCNPISGHNTLYWYLQNLGQGPELLIRYENEEAVDDSQLPKDRFSAERLKGVDSTLKIQPAELGDSAVYLCASSPRTGTREYFGPGTRLTVT.

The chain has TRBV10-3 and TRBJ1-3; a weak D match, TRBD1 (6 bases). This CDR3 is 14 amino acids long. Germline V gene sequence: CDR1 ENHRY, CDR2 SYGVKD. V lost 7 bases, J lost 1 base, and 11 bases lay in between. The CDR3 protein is CAITEQGSGNTIYF. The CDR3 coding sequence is TGTGCCATCACCGAACAGGGATCTGGAAACACCATATATTTT.

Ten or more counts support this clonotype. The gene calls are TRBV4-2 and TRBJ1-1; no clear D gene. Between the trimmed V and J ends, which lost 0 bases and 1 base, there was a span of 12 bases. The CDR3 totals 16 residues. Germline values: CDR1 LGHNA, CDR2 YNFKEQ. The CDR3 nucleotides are TGTGCCAGCAGCCAAGATCCAGAGGGTACGAACACTGAAGCTTTCTTT. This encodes CASSQDPEGTNTEAFF.

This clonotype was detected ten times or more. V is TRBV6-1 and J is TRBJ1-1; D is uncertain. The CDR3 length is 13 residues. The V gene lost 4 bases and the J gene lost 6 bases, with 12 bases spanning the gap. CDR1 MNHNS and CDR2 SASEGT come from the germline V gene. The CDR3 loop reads CASSVPPVPEAFF. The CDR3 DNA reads TGTGCCAGCAGTGTCCCACCAGTCCCTGAAGCTTTCTTT.

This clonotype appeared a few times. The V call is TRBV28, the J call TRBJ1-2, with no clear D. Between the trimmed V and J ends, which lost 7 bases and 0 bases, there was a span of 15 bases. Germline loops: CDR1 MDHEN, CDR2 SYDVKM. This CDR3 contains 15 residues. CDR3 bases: TGTGCCAGCAATATACAGAGTGAAGCTAACTATGGCTACACCTTC. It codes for CASNIQSEANYGYTF.

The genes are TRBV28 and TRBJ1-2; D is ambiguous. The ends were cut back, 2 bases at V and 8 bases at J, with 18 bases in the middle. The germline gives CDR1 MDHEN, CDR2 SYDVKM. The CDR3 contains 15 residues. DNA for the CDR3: TGTGCCAGCAGTTTAGCAGTTTCGGAGACGGACGGCTACACCTTC. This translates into CASSLAVSETDGYTF.

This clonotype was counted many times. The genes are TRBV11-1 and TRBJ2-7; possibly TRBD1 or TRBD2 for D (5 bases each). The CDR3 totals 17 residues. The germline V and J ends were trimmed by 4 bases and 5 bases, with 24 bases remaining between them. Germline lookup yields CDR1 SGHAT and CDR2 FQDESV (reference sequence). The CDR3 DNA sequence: TGTGCCAGCAGCTCCGGGGCCGGAGAAGGGACCTCTAACGAGCAGTACTTC. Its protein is CASSSGAGEGTSNEQYF.

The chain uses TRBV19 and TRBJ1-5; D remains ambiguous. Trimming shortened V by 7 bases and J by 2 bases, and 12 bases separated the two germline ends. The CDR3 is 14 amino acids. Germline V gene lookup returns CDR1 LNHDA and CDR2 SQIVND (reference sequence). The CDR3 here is CASTIGQGNQPQHF. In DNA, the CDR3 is TGTGCCAGTACCATAGGTCAAGGCAATCAGCCCCAGCATTTT.

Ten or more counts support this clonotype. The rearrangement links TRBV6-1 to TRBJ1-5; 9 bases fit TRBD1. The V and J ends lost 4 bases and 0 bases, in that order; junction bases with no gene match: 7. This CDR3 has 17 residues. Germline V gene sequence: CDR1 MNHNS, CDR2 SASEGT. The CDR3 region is CASSAGQGRYSNQPQHF. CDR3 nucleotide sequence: TGTGCCAGCAGTGCGGGACAGGGACGGTATAGCAATCAGCCCCAGCATTTT.

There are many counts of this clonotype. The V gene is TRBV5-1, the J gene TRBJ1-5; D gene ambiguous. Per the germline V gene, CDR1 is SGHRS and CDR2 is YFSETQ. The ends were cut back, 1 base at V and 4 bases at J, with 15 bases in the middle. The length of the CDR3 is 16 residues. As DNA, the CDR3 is TGCGCCAGCAGCTTGCGTAACCAGAGCGGTAATCAGCCCCAGCATTTT. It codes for CASSLRNQSGNQPQHF.

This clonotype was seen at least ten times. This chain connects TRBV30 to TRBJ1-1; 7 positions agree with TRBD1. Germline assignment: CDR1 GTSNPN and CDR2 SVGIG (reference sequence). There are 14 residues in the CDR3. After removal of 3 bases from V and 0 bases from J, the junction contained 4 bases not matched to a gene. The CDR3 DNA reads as TGTGCCTGGAGACGGACAGGAATGAACACTGAAGCTTTCTTT. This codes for CAWRRTGMNTEAFF.

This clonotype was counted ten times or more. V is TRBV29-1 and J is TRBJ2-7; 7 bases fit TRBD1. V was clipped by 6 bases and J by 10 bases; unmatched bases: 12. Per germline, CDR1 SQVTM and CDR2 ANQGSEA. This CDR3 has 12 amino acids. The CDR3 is CSVGPGTATQYF. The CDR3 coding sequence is TGCAGCGTGGGCCCCGGGACAGCGACACAGTACTTC.